This T cell receptor (beta chain) was obtained from a study of CXCR3-negative and CXCR3-positive naive CD8 T cells (dated by TCRdb to between 2017 and 2020). Notes on the research overall: About 150 million TRB reads were obtained in total, roughly 1.5 +/- 0.3 million reads per library. Diversity and physicochemical repertoire analyses covered about a dozen donors pooled from two independent experiments. TRBV-TRBJ cluster analysis included naive subsets from five or six donors and memory cells from 3 donors. The research as a whole found: TRB CDR3s from CXCR3-positive naive cells showed higher hydrophobicity (lower Kidera factor 4), lower energy, and higher strength and volume indices than CXCR3-negative naive cells. Surface CD5, linked to self-reactivity in mice, was comparable between naive subsets; TCR interaction strength was therefore also inferred from TRB CDR3 physicochemical properties. Repertoire diversity was comparably high in both naive subsets but much lower in memory CD8+ T cells. Naive CXCR3-negative and CXCR3-positive cells from the same donor showed similar TRBV-TRBJ usage, whereas memory cells showed distinct patterns. CXCR3 expression partially decreased after cryopreservation, so most assays used freshly isolated PBMCs.

CDR1 and CDR2 are read off the germline V gene as MRHNA and SNTAGT. The CDR3 holds 15 amino acids from the cysteine to the phenylalanine. This entry has no DNA. The run used a NextSeq 550. The Human TCR Profiling Kit (MiLaboratory) was used to prepare UMI-labeled 5' RACE TRB cDNA libraries. The full amount of extracted RNA was used for cDNA synthesis, and the full amount of resulting cDNA was used for PCR amplification. Libraries were prepared in parallel using an identical number of PCR cycles. The published analysis was carried out like this. With a minimum of two reads required per UMI, MIGEC and MiXCR pulled out about 54,000 +/- 9,700 unique UMI-labeled TRB cDNA molecules from each library. On average, approximately 40,000 +/- 10,000 functional in-frame TRB CDR3 nucleotide clonotypes lacking stop codons were found per library. After downsampling to 5000 UMI-labeled TRB molecules per sample, diversity metrics, including normalized Shannon-Wiener and Chao1, were computed in VDJtools. VDJtools computed clonotype-size-weighted physicochemical properties of the central five CDR3 residues: interaction energy, strength, volume and Kidera factor 4. The reads went through TCRdb reprocessing, and each CDR3 protein sequence gets one entry with no DNA. The V and J calls here are based on TCRdb, not the publication. This sample's table carries about 24,000 distinct CDR3 sequences. The ten most abundant clones make up less than 4.5% of the sample.

For every CD8+ T cell subset, 300,000 cells were flow-sorted straight into RLT lysis buffer, and each subset was sorted in triplicate. To keep memory contaminants out, a stringent definition of naive CD8+ T cells was applied: CD45RO-CCR7+CD27+CD95-. Standard density gradient centrifugation was used to isolate peripheral blood mononuclear cells from buffy coats. A FACSAria III was used to flow-sort naive CD8+ T cells into CXCR3-negative and CXCR3-positive populations. Total RNA was extracted from sorted cells using an RNeasy Mini Kit. In regard to this clonotype: It lacks a known antigen.

This receptor was obtained from a human donor in good health. Some clones in this sample may be carry-over from other donors' samples. The sequenced sample consisted of naive CXCR3- CD8+ T cells from blood. The cell subset or site label of this sample denotes: CD45RO-CCR7+CD27+CD95- naive CD8+ T cells lacking CXCR3 (TNR3-). The V gene is TRBV6-4 and the J gene is TRBJ1-2. CDR3 reads: CASSDRRRISYGYTF.